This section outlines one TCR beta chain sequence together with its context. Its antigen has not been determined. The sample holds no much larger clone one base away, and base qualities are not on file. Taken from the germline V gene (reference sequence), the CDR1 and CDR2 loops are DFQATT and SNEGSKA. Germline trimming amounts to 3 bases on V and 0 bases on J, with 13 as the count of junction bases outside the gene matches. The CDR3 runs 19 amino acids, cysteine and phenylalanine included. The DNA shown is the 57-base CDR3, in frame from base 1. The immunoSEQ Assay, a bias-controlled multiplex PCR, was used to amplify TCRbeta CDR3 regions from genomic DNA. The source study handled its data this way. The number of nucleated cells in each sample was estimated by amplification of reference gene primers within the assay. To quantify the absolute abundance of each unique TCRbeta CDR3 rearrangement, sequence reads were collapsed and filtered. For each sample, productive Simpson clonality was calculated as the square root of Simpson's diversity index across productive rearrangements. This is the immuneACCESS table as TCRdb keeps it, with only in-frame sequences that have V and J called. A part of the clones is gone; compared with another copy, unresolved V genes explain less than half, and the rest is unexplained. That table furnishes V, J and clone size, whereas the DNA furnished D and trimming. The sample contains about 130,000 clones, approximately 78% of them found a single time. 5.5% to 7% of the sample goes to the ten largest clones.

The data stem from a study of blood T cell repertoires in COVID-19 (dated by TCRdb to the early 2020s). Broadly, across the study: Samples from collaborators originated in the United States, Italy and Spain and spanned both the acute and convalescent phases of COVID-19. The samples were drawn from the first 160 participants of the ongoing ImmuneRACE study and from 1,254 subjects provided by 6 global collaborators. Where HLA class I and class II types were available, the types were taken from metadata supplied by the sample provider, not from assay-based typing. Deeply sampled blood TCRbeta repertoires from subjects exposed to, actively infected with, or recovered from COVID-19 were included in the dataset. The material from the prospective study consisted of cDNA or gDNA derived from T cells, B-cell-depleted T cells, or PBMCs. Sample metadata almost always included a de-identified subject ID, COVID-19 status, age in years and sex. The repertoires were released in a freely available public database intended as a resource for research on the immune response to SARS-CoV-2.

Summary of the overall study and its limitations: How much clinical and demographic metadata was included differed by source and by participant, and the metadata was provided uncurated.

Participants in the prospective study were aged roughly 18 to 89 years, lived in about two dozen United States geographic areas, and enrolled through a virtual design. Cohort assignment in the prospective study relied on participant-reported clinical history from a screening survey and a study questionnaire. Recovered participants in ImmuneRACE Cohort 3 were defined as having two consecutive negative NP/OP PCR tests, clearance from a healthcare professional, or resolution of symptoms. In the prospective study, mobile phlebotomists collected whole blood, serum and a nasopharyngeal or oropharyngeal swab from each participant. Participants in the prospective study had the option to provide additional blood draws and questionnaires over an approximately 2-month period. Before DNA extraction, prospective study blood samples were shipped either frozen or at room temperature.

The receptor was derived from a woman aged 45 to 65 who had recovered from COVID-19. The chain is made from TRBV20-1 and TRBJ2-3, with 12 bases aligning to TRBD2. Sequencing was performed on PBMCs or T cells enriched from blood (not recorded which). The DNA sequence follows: TGCAGTGCTAGTGCCCTGACTAGCGGGGGTCCCCTCAGCACAGATACGCAGTATTTT. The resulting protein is CSASALTSGGPLSTDTQYF.